The text below deals with one TCR beta chain. The V gene lost 2 bases and the J gene lost 3 bases, with 10 bases spanning the gap. CDR3 length: 14 amino acids. CDR1 SNHLY and CDR2 FYNNEI come from the germline V gene. Genomic DNA acted as the template from which TCR beta VDJ combination and CDR3 sequence profiling were carried out. TCRdb ran MiXCR on the reads and lists one entry per CDR3 protein. The sample yields a few hundred thousand distinct CDR3 sequences, 30% to 40% seen once. This entry comes from a study of CD8+CD57+ T cells in acquired aplastic anemia. The sequence was collected from a human donor in good health, serving as a control. The chain has TRBV2 and TRBJ2-5; TRBD1 is a possible D gene (6 bases). Material: sorted CD4+, CD8+, or CD8+CD57+ T cells (not recorded which) from PBMCs. This chain's CDR3 is CASSEQPGEETQYF. CDR3 sequence (DNA): TGTGCCAGCAGTGAACAGCCAGGGGAAGAGACCCAGTACTTC.